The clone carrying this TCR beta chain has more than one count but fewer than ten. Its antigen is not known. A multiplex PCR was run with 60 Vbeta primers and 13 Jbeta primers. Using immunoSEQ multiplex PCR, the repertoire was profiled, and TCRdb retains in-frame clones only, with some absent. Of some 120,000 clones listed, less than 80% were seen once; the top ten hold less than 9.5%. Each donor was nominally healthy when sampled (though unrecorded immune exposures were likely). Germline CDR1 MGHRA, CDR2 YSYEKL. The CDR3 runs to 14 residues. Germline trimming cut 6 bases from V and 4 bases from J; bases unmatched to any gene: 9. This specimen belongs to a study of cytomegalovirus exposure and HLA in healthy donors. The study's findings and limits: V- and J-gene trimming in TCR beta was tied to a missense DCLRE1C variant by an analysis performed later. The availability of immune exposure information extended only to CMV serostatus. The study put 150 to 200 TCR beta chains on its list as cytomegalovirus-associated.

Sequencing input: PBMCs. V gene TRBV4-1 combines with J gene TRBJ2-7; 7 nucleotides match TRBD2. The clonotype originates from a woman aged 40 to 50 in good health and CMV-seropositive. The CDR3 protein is CASSPGTTIYEQYF. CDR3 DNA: TGCGCCAGCAGTCCCGGGACTACCATATACGAGCAGTACTTC.